This is a list of T cell receptor beta chains from one sample in a study of T cells after yellow fever vaccination. TCRdb recomputed calls from the 5' RACE reads with MiXCR, one row per CDR3 protein. Altogether about 320,000 distinct CDR3 sequences are present, around 4.4% being singletons, with the ten largest covering approximately 20%. The material was PBMCs, obtained 15 days after the yellow fever booster vaccination. These receptors were obtained from a young man who received the YFV17D yellow fever vaccine. The CDR3 runs from the conserved cysteine through the conserved F or W. A D gene is named only where the DNA matches it firmly. For some rows the clone size is stated as once, few or many, or as a class when expanded; others skip it.

j_call v_call d_call cdr3_length clone_size cdr3_nt cdr3_aa
TRBJ2-4 TRBV5-6 - 15 - TGTGCCAGCAGCCTCTACCAGGGGGGGCGGGACATTCAGTACTTC CASSLYQGGRDIQYF
TRBJ1-4 TRBV6-5 - 14 many TGTGCCAGCAGCCCCCGGTCATGGCGGGAGAAACTGTTTTTT CASSPRSWREKLFF
TRBJ1-2 TRBV11-2 - 15 - TGTGCCAGCAGCCCCGACATCCCAGCCGACTATGGCTACACCTTC CASSPDIPADYGYTF
TRBJ2-2 TRBV27 - 13 few TGTGCCAGCAGGTGGAGTGCGGTCGGGGAGCTGTTTTTT CASRWSAVGELFF
TRBJ2-3 TRBV5-8 - 14 - TGTGCCAGCAGCTTGTGGCGGGGCACAGATACGCAGTATTTT CASSLWRGTDTQYF
TRBJ2-5 TRBV12-3/TRBV12-4 TRBD2 15 few TGTGCCAGCAGTTCCCCTAGCGGGGTCCAAGAGACCCAGTACTTC CASSSPSGVQETQYF
TRBJ1-2 TRBV12-3/TRBV12-4 - 15 many TGTGCCAGCAGTTTGGCTCAGGGAACTAACTATGGCTACACCTTC CASSLAQGTNYGYTF
TRBJ1-2 TRBV5-6 - 13 many TGTGCCAGCAGCTTTGCCCCTAAGGGCGGCTACACCTTC CASSFAPKGGYTF
TRBJ2-3 TRBV12-3/TRBV12-4 - 12 many TGTGCCAGCAGTCCCCTGGGCGATACGCAGTATTTT CASSPLGDTQYF
TRBJ2-1 TRBV2 TRBD2 13 many TGTGCCAGCAGTGAACGGGGGACTAGTGAGCAGTTCTTC CASSERGTSEQFF